These T cell receptor beta chains were read from a single sample in a study of CD8 T cells in ankylosing spondylitis. TCRdb recomputed calls from the 5' RACE reads with MiXCR, one row per CDR3 protein. This sample has some 840,000 distinct CDR3 sequences, with about an eighth found just once. The sample consisted of blood, either unsorted or a sorted T cell fraction (not recorded which). All receptors derive from a male donor with ankylosing spondylitis. CDR3s include the opening cysteine and the closing phenylalanine or tryptophan. The D gene is left open where the match is weak. Size values are once, few and many counts, or a class for expanded clones, and some rows have none.

cdr3_length	clone_size	d_call	v_call	j_call	cdr3_nt	cdr3_aa
14	.	.	TRBV6-1	TRBJ2-5	TGTGCCAGCAGTGAACTATCAGGATTAGAGACCCAGTACTTC	CASSELSGLETQYF
13	.	.	TRBV3-1	TRBJ2-1	TGTGCCAGCAGCTACCAACCGCGAACCGAGCAGTTCTTC	CASSYQPRTEQFF
13	many	.	TRBV9	TRBJ1-5	TGTGCCAGCAGCGCAGGGCGGGACCAGCCCCAGCATTTT	CASSAGRDQPQHF
12	many	.	TRBV15	TRBJ2-1	TGTGCCACCAGCATCGTTTCCAATGAGCAGTTCTTC	CATSIVSNEQFF
16	.	TRBD1	TRBV5-1	TRBJ1-2	TGCGCCAGCAGCTCACGGACAGGGTGGCCTAACTATGGCTACACCTTC	CASSSRTGWPNYGYTF
14	.	.	TRBV10-3	TRBJ1-5	TGTGCCATCAGTGGCAAACAGGGTAGTCAGCCCCAGCATTTT	CAISGKQGSQPQHF
13	few	TRBD1	TRBV20-1	TRBJ2-3	TGCAGTGCTGCCAAAACAGGGGCAGATACGCAGTATTTT	CSAAKTGADTQYF
16	.	.	TRBV20-1	TRBJ2-2	TGCAGTGCTAGAGGGGCTAATACTAGGGGTACCGGGGAGCTGTTTTTT	CSARGANTRGTGELFF
13	.	.	TRBV5-1	TRBJ1-1	TGCGCCAGCAGGACAGGATGGAACACTGAAGCTTTCTTT	CASRTGWNTEAFF
19	.	TRBD2	TRBV10-2	TRBJ2-1	TGCGCCAGCAGTGGGGGTTCAGCGGGAGGGCAGCTAGCTTACAATGAGCAGTTCTTC	CASSGGSAGGQLAYNEQFF
11	few	.	TRBV12-3/TRBV12-4	TRBJ1-3	TGTGCCACCTCCTCGGGAAACACCATATATTTT	CATSSGNTIYF
13	.	.	TRBV29-1	TRBJ2-1	TGCAGCGTTTTCAATACGCTACGGCACCGGCAGTTCTTC	CSVFNTLRHRQFF
13	few	TRBD1	TRBV18	TRBJ1-1	TGTGCCAGCTCACCAGAGACAGGGACTGAAGCTTTCTTT	CASSPETGTEAFF
13	.	.	TRBV15	TRBJ1-4	TGTGCCACCGGCAGGGTGGCTAATGAAAAACTGTTTTTT	CATGRVANEKLFF
15	.	.	TRBV6-1	TRBJ1-1	TGTGCCAGCAGTAGCTCTGGGTACATGAACACTGAAGCTTTCTTT	CASSSSGYMNTEAFF
18	few	.	TRBV20-1	TRBJ2-1	TGCAGTGCTAGAGACCCTCGAGGGGGTTGGGAAACCTACAATGAGCAGTTCTTC	CSARDPRGGWETYNEQFF
14	.	.	TRBV6-2/TRBV6-3	TRBJ2-3	TGTGCCAGCAGTTCTAGAGGGATGACAGATACGCAGTATTTT	CASSSRGMTDTQYF
13	.	.	TRBV19	TRBJ1-1	TGTGCCAGTAGTATGAACCTGAACACTGAAGCTTTCTTT	CASSMNLNTEAFF
13	.	.	TRBV5-1	TRBJ2-1	TGCGCCAGCAGCTCCACTCCTAACAATGAGCAGTTCTTC	CASSSTPNNEQFF
15	few	TRBD1	TRBV20-1	TRBJ2-7	TGCAGTGCCAGGAGGACGCAGGGGGCGCACGGCGAGCAGTACTTC	CSARRTQGAHGEQYF
14	.	.	TRBV2	TRBJ1-5	TGTGCCGGGGCCCGTGGCGGGGGCAATCAGCCCCAGCATTTT	CAGARGGGNQPQHF
13	many	TRBD1	TRBV29-1	TRBJ1-4	TGCAGCGTACGGACAGGGGGTAATGAAAAACTGTTTTTT	CSVRTGGNEKLFF
11	few	.	TRBV4-3	TRBJ2-7	TGCGCCAGAGGGGGCTCCTACGAGCAGTACTTC	CARGGSYEQYF
14	many	TRBD2	TRBV7-2	TRBJ2-1	TGTGCCAGCAGCTTAATAAGGCGGGAGCATGAGCAGTTCTTC	CASSLIRREHEQFF
20	few	TRBD1	TRBV5-1	TRBJ2-7	TGCGCCAGCAGCTTTCGAGGTCGGATGGGGACAGGCTTTCTCTCCTACGAGCAGTACTTC	CASSFRGRMGTGFLSYEQYF
14	many	TRBD1	TRBV29-1	TRBJ1-5	TGCAGCGTGGCCGGACAGGGCGGAGGTCAGCCCCAGCATTTT	CSVAGQGGGQPQHF
14	.	.	TRBV21-1	TRBJ2-7	TGTGCCAGCAGCGTAGACAAGGGCCCCTACGAGCAGTACTTC	CASSVDKGPYEQYF
15	few	.	TRBV20-1	TRBJ2-3	TGCAGTGCTAGAGTCCCAGGAGTGGTCACAGATACGCAGTATTTT	CSARVPGVVTDTQYF
12	.	.	TRBV6-5	TRBJ1-2	TGTGCCAGCAGTTACAGCGGCAGGGCGGAAACCTTC	CASSYSGRAETF
14	.	.	TRBV6-1	TRBJ1-2	TGTGCCAGCAGCGCCCACCAGACCGACTATGGCTACACCTTC	CASSAHQTDYGYTF
13	few	TRBD1	TRBV20-1	TRBJ2-5	TGCAGTGCTAGAGTTACAGGGGTGGAGACCCAGTACTTC	CSARVTGVETQYF
14	few	.	TRBV6-5	TRBJ1-1	TGTGCCAGCAGTTTCGATCCTCTAAATGCTGAAGCTTTCTTT	CASSFDPLNAEAFF
14	.	TRBD2	TRBV7-2	TRBJ2-3	TGTGCCAGCAGCTTCCAGCGGGGCCAAGATACGCAGTATTTT	CASSFQRGQDTQYF
15	many	.	TRBV29-1	TRBJ2-1	TGCAGCGTCGCAAATGACGTGGCCCGGGGGAATGAGCAGTTCTTC	CSVANDVARGNEQFF
14	.	.	TRBV9	TRBJ1-1	TGTGCCAGCAGCGTCGGAGGGGCCAGCACTGAAGCTTTCTTT	CASSVGGASTEAFF
13	many	.	TRBV2	TRBJ2-7	TGTGCCAGCAGGGAAGATGGGCGACACGAGCAGTACTTC	CASREDGRHEQYF
14	many	TRBD1	TRBV5-6	TRBJ1-2	TGTGCCAGCAGCTCAGGGGGCGCGATCTATGGCTACACCTTC	CASSSGGAIYGYTF
15	.	TRBD2	TRBV7-9	TRBJ2-1	TGTGCCAGCACCGAGCGGGAGGCCTACTACAATGAGCAGTTCTTC	CASTEREAYYNEQFF
10	.	.	TRBV20-1	TRBJ2-4	TGCAGTCCACAGCGAAAGATTCAGTACTTC	CSPQRKIQYF
14	.	.	TRBV6-2/TRBV6-3	TRBJ2-5	TGTGCCAGCAGTTACTTGACACCCCAAGAGACCCAGTACTTC	CASSYLTPQETQYF
16	.	TRBD2	TRBV7-2	TRBJ2-7	TGTGCCAGCAGCTTAGCAGGTCTAGCGGGGTTCTACGAGCAGTACTTC	CASSLAGLAGFYEQYF
16	.	TRBD1	TRBV28	TRBJ1-1	TGTGCCAGCAGTTTTTCCCCCCAGGGGGTGAACACTGAAGCTTTCTTT	CASSFSPQGVNTEAFF
17	few	TRBD2	TRBV4-3	TRBJ2-1	TGCGCCAGCAGCCAAGAAGGAGCGGGAGTGGCCTACAATGAGCAGTTCTTC	CASSQEGAGVAYNEQFF
15	many	TRBD1	TRBV5-1	TRBJ2-2	TGCGCCAGCACAACCGGGACAGGGCAGACCGGGGAGCTGTTTTTT	CASTTGTGQTGELFF
16	.	.	TRBV4-1	TRBJ1-1	TGCGCCAGCAGCCGAAAAGAACGGGGGGGGGGCACTGAAGCTTTCTTT	CASSRKERGGGTEAFF
14	.	TRBD2	TRBV7-9	TRBJ2-1	TGTGCCAGCAGCGGACTAGCGGGACACAATGAGCAGTTCTTC	CASSGLAGHNEQFF
16	few	TRBD1	TRBV5-1	TRBJ2-6	TGCGCCAGCAGCCAGACAGGGAACTCTGGGGCCAACGTCCTGACTTTC	CASSQTGNSGANVLTF
16	.	.	TRBV20-1	TRBJ2-1	TGCAGTGCTAGTAGGAGGCGGCGGTCTTCAAGCGATGAGCAGTTCTTC	CSASRRRRSSSDEQFF
14	.	TRBD1	TRBV28	TRBJ2-5	TGTGCCAGCAGTTTACCAAGACAGGGGGGGACCCAGTACTTC	CASSLPRQGGTQYF
15	few	.	TRBV7-2	TRBJ1-1	TGTGCCAGCAGCTTAATCGGGGGTACAGACACTGAAGCTTTCTTT	CASSLIGGTDTEAFF
13	few	.	TRBV7-2	TRBJ1-6	TGTGCCAGCAGCTTAATAGGAGGATCACCCCTCCACTTT	CASSLIGGSPLHF
15	.	.	TRBV20-1	TRBJ1-1	TGCAGTGCTAGAGACCCCTGGGGATTGCGCACTGAAGCTTTCTTT	CSARDPWGLRTEAFF
13	many	.	TRBV29-1	TRBJ2-2	TGCAGCGTTGGGGGGCGACTCACCGGGGAGCTGTTTTTT	CSVGGRLTGELFF
16	few	TRBD2	TRBV20-1	TRBJ2-3	TGCAGTGCTAGAGATTTGACTAGCGGCGCGAGAGATACGCAGTATTTT	CSARDLTSGARDTQYF
16	.	.	TRBV20-1	TRBJ2-1	TGCAGTGCTAGAGGTCGGGCGGGCAGCTCCTACAATGAGCAGTTCTTC	CSARGRAGSSYNEQFF